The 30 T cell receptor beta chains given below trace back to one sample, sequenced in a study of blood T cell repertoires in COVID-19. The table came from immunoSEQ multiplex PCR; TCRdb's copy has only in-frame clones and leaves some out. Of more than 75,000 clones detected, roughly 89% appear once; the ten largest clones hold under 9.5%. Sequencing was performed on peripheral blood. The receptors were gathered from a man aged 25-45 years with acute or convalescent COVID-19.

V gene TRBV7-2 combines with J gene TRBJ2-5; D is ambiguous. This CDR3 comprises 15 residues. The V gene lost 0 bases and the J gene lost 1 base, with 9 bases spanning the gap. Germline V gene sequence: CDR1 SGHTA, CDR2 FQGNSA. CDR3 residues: CASSLAAGIQETQYF. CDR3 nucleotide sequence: TGTGCCAGCAGCTTAGCAGCAGGCATCCAAGAGACCCAGTACTTC.

The CDR3 coding sequence is TGCAGTGCTAGTGGCGCAAGCCGGGGGACCTACGAGCAGTACTTC. Its protein product is CSASGASRGTYEQYF. The rearrangement joins TRBV20-1 to TRBJ2-7; D might be TRBD2 (6 bases). Germline values: CDR1 DFQATT, CDR2 SNEGSKA (reference sequence). The CDR3 consists of 15 residues. Trimming left V 3 bases short and J 2 bases short, with 17 bases between.

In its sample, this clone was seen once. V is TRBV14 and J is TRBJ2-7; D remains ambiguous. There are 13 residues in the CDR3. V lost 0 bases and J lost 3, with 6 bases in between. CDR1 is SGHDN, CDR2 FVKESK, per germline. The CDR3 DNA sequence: TGTGCCAGCAGCCAAGACAGTGTCTACGAGCAGTACTTC. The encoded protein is CASSQDSVYEQYF.

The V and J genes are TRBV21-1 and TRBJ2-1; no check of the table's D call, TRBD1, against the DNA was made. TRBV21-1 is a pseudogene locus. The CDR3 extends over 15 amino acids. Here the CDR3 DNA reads TGTGCCAGCAGCCAGACAAACCGCTCCTACAATGAGCAGTTCTTC. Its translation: CASSQTNRSYNEQFF.

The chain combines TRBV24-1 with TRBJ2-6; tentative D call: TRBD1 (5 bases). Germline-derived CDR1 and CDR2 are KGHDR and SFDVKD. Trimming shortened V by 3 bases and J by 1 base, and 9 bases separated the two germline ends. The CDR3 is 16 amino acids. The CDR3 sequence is CATSDPTGSGANVLTF. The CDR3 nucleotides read TGTGCCACCAGTGATCCAACAGGATCTGGGGCCAACGTCCTGACTTTC.

The CDR3 region is CASSQGLAGAREQYF. The CDR3 region has the DNA TGTGCCAGCAGTCAGGGACTAGCGGGAGCGCGCGAGCAGTACTTC. This chain joins TRBV6-5 and TRBJ2-7, with 14 bases identical to TRBD2. The V gene's germline CDR1 is MNHEY and CDR2 SVGAGI. J lost 6 bases, V lost 5 bases, and 6 bases had no gene match. This CDR3 is 15 amino acids long.

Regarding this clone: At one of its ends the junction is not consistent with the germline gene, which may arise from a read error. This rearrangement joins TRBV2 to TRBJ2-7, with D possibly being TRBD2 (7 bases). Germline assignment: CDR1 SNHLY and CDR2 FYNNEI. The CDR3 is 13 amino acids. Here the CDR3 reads CASSGGGSHEQYF. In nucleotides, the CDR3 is TGTGCCAGCAGTGGGGGGGGCTCCCACGAGCAGTACTTC.

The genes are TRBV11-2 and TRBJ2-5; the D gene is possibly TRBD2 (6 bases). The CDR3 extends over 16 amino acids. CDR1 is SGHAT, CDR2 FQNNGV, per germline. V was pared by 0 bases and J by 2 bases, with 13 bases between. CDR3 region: CASSLEEGRPQETQYF. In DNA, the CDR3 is TGTGCCAGCAGCTTAGAGGAGGGCAGACCTCAAGAGACCCAGTACTTC.

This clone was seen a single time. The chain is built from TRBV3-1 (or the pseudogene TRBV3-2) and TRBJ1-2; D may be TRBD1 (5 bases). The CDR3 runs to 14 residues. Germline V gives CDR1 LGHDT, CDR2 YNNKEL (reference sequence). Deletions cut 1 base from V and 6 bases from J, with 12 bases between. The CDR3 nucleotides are TGTGCCAGCAGCCAAGGTCAAACGGGGGATGGCTACACCTTC. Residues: CASSQGQTGDGYTF.

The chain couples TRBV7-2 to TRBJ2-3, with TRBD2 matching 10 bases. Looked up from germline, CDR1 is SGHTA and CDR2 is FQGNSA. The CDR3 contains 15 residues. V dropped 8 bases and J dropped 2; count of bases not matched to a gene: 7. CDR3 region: CASGGTSVLTDTQYF. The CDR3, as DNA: TGTGCCAGCGGTGGGACTAGCGTTCTCACAGATACGCAGTATTTT.

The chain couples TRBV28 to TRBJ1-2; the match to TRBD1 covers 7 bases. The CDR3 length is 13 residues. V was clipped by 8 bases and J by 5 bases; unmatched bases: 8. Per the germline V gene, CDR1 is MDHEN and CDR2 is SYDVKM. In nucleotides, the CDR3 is TGTGCCAGCCGCGACAGGGATTGGTATGGCTACACCTTC. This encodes CASRDRDWYGYTF.

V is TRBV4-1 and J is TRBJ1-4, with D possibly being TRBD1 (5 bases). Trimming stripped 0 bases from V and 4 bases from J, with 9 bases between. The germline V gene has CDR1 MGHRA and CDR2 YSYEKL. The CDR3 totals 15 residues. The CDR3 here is CASSQDRGVNEKLFF. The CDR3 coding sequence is TGCGCCAGCAGCCAAGATCGGGGGGTTAATGAAAAACTGTTTTTT.

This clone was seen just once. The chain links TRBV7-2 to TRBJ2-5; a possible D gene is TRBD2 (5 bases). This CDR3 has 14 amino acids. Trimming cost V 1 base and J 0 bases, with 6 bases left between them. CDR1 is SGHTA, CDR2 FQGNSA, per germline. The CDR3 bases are TGTGCCAGCAGCTTAGGAGGGTACCAAGAGACCCAGTACTTC. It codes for CASSLGGYQETQYF.

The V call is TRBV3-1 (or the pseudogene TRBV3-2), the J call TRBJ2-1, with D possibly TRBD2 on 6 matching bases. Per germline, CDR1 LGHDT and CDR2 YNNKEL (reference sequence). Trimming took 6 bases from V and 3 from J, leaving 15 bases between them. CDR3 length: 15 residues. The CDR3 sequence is CASRAEGPGYNEQFF. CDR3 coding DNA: TGTGCCAGCAGGGCGGAGGGTCCGGGCTACAATGAGCAGTTCTTC.

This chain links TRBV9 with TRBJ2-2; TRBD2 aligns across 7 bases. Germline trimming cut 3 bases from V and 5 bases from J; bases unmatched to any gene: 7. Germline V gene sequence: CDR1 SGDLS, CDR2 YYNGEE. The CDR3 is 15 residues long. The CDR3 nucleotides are TGTGCCAGCAGCGAGATAGCGGGTCGGACCGGGGAGCTGTTTTTT. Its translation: CASSEIAGRTGELFF.

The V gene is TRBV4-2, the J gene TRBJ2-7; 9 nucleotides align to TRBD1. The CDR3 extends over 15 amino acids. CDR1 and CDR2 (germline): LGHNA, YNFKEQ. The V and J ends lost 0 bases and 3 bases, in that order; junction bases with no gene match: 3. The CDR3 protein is CASSQDTGGHYEQYF. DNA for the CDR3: TGTGCCAGCAGCCAAGATACAGGGGGCCACTACGAGCAGTACTTC.

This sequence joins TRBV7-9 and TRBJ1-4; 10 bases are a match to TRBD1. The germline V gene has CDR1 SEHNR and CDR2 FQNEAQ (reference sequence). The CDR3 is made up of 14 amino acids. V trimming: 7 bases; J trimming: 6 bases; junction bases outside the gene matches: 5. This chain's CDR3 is CASTRTGGDEKLFF. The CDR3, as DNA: TGTGCCAGCACCCGGACAGGGGGGGATGAAAAACTGTTTTTT.

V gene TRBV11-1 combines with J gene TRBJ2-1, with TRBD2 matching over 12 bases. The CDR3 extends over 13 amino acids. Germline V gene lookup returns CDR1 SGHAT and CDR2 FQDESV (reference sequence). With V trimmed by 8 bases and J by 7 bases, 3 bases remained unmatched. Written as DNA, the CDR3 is TGTGCCAGCGGCACTAGCGGGAGGAATGAGCAGTTCTTC. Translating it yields CASGTSGRNEQFF.

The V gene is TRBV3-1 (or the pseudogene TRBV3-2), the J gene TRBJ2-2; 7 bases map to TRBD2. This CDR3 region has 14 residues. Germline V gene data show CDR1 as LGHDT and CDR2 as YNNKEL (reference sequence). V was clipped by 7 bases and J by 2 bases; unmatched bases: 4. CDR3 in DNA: TGTGCCAGCACGGGACTACTAAACACCGGGGAGCTGTTTTTT. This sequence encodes CASTGLLNTGELFF.

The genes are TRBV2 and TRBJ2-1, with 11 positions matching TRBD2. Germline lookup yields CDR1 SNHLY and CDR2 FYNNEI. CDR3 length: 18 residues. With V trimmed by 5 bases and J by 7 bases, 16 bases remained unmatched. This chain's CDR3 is CASSYTSGSAILGNEQFF. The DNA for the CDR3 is TGTGCCAGCAGTTATACTAGCGGGAGCGCCATCCTCGGTAATGAGCAGTTCTTC.

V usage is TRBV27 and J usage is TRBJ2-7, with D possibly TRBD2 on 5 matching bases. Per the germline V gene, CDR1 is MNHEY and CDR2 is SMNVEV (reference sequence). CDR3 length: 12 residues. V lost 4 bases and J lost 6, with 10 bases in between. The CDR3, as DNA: TGTGCCAGCAGTTCCACTAGTACCGAGCAGTACTTC. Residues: CASSSTSTEQYF.

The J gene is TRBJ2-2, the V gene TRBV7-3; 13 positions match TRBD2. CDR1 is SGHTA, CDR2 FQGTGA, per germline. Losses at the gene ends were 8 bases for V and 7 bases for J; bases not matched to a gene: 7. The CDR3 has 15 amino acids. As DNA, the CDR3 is TGTGCCAGCGGCACTAGCGGGAGGGCCGTCGGGGAGCTGTTTTTT. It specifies CASGTSGRAVGELFF. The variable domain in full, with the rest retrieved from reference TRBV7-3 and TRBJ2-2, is GAGVSQTPSNKVTEKGKYVELRCDPISGHTALYWYRQSLGQGPEFLIYFQGTGAADDSGLPNDRFFAVRPEGSVSTLKIQRTERGDSAVYLCASGTSGRAVGELFFGEGSRLTVL.

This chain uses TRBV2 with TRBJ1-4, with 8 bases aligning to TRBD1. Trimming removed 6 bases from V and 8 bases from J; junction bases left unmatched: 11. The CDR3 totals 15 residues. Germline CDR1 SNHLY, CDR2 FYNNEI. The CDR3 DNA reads TGTGCCAGCAGGACCGGACAGGGAGGGATAGAAAAACTGTTTTTT. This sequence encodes CASRTGQGGIEKLFF.

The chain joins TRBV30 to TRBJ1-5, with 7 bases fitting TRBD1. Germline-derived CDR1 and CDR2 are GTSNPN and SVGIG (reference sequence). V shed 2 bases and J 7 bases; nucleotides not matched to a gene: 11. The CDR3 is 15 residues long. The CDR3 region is CAWSPPQGGGQPQHF. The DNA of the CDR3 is TGTGCCTGGAGTCCCCCCCAGGGGGGAGGCCAGCCCCAGCATTTT.

The CDR3 nucleotides read TGTGCCACCAGTGACCCAAGACAGGGAGGAAGGGAGACCCAGTACTTC. This encodes CATSDPRQGGRETQYF. The rearrangement joins TRBV24-1 to TRBJ2-5, with a possible D match to TRBD1 (7 bases). The germline V and J ends were trimmed by 4 bases and 5 bases, with 19 bases remaining between them. CDR3 size: 16 residues. Germline CDR1 KGHDR, CDR2 SFDVKD.

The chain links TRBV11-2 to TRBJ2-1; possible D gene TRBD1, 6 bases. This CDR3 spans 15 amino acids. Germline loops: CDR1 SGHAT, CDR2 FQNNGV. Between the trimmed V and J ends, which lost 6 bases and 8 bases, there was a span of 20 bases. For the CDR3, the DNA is TGTGCCAGCAGAACGACAGGTGACCTACGGCATGAGCAGTTCTTC. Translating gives CASRTTGDLRHEQFF.

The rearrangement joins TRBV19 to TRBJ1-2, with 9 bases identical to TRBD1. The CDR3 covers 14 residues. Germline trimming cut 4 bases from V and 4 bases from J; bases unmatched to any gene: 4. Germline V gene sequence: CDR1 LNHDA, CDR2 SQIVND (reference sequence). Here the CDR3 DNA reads TGTGCCAGTAGTACGGACAGGGGCGGCTATGGCTACACCTTC. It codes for CASSTDRGGYGYTF.

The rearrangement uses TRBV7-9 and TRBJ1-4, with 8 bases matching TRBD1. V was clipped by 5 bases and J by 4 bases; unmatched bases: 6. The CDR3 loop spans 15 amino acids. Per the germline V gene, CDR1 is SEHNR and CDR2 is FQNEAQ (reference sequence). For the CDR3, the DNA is TGTGCCAGCAGCGTTAGACAGGGGTTTAATGAAAAACTGTTTTTT. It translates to CASSVRQGFNEKLFF.

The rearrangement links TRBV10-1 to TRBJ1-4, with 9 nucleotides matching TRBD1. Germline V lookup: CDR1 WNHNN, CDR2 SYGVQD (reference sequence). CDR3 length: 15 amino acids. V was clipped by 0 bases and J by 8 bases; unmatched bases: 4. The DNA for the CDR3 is TGCGCCAGCAGTGAGTCCGGGACAGGGAACGAAAAACTGTTTTTT. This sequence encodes CASSESGTGNEKLFF.

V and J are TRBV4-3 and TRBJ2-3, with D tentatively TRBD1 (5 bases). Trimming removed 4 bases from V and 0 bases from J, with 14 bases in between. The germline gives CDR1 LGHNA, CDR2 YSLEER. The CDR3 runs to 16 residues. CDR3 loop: CASSPSVDMSTDTQYF. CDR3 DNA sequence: TGCGCCAGCAGCCCTTCGGTGGACATGAGCACAGATACGCAGTATTTT.